These 9 T cell receptor beta chains were all obtained from the same sample, sequenced in a study of T-cell reconstitution after alpha-beta-depleted transplantation in children. Unique molecular identifiers were incorporated when the TCRbeta library was constructed. Each CDR3 protein gets one entry after TCRdb re-called the PCR reads with MiXCR. The sample yields hundreds of thousands of distinct CDR3 sequences, roughly 25% seen once. The sequenced sample was PBMCs, mostly from graft donor cells, obtained 360 days after TCRalphabeta/CD19-depleted stem cell transplant. All receptors come from a female patient under 10 years old who had a stem cell transplant for congenital amegakaryocytic thrombocytopenia, so the T cells may come from the graft donor.

The V call is TRBV20-1, the J call TRBJ1-4, with 10 bases that match TRBD1. Germline V CDR1 and CDR2: DFQATT, SNEGSKA (reference sequence). The CDR3 length is 14 residues. J gave up 8 bases and V 6 bases, and 9 bases lay outside the gene matches. The CDR3 coding sequence is TGCAGTGCATCGGACAGGGGGTTAAAAGAAAAACTGTTTTTT. Protein product: CSASDRGLKEKLFF.

This clonotype was picked up a small number of times. This chain links TRBV7-2 with TRBJ2-5, with D possibly matching TRBD1 (5 bases). The V end lost 5 bases, the J end lost 4 bases, and 17 bases lay between the germline ends. This CDR3 contains 15 residues. Germline V gives CDR1 SGHTA, CDR2 FQGNSA. The CDR3 sequence: CASSKPDNLGETQYF. The CDR3 DNA reads TGTGCCAGCAGCAAACCGGACAACCTTGGAGAGACCCAGTACTTC.

This clonotype was seen a few times. V usage is TRBV5-1 and J usage is TRBJ1-5, with TRBD1 matching over 10 bases. CDR3 length: 17 residues. CDR1 is SGHRS, CDR2 YFSETQ, per germline. Trimming cost V 4 bases and J 0 bases; bases outside gene matches: 7. The CDR3 nucleotides are TGCGCCAGCAGCCGGGGACAGGGGCGGTATAGCAATCAGCCCCAGCATTTT. This codes for CASSRGQGRYSNQPQHF.

The chain combines TRBV4-1 with TRBJ2-5, with D maybe TRBD1 (6 bases). V was cut by 1 base and J by 0 bases, with 12 bases left in between. The CDR3 is 16 amino acids. Germline V CDR1 and CDR2: MGHRA, YSYEKL. The CDR3 is CASSQGWGPDQETQYF. CDR3 in DNA: TGCGCCAGCAGCCAAGGGTGGGGGCCCGACCAAGAGACCCAGTACTTC.

Only a few counts were recorded for this clonotype. The chain is built from TRBV19 and TRBJ1-5; unclear D gene. The germline V and J ends were trimmed by 7 bases and 0 bases, with 16 bases remaining between them. CDR3 size: 16 residues. The germline CDR1 and CDR2 sequences are LNHDA and SQIVND (reference sequence). CDR3 sequence (DNA): TGTGCCAGTACCTCCCGGCGGGGTGATAGCAATCAGCCCCAGCATTTT. Encoded protein: CASTSRRGDSNQPQHF.

The sample holds a few counts of this clonotype. The rearrangement links TRBV20-1 to TRBJ2-7; D unresolved. CDR3 length: 12 residues. The V and J ends lost 3 bases and 2 bases respectively, with 8 bases between them. Germline CDR1 is DFQATT and CDR2 is SNEGSKA (reference sequence). The DNA of the CDR3 is TGCAGTGCTAGCCCCATGACCTACGAGCAGTACTTC. Translated: CSASPMTYEQYF.

This clonotype has more than one count but fewer than ten. The chain is built from TRBV18 and TRBJ2-7, with 12 bases identical to TRBD2. Germline CDR1 reads KGHSH; CDR2 reads LQKENI. V dropped 4 bases and J dropped 0; count of bases not matched to a gene: 10. The CDR3 consists of 18 residues. The CDR3 DNA follows: TGTGCCAGCTCACAAAGACTAGCGGGGGAGACCTTCTCCTACGAGCAGTACTTC. It encodes CASSQRLAGETFSYEQYF.

The chain links TRBV14 to TRBJ2-3; D gene ambiguous. Per germline, CDR1 SGHDN and CDR2 FVKESK. Trimming removed 5 bases at V and 2 bases at J, with 14 bases between. This CDR3 has 15 residues. In DNA, the CDR3 is TGTGCCAGCAGCGTAAGGCCGGGTTCCACAGATACGCAGTATTTT. Its translation: CASSVRPGSTDTQYF. Full variable domain (outside the CDR3, taken from reference TRBV14 and TRBJ2-3): EAGVTQFPSHSVIEKGQTVTLRCDPISGHDNLYWYRRVMGKEIKFLLHFVKESKQDESGMPNNRFLAERTGGTYSTLKVQPAELEDSGVYFCASSVRPGSTDTQYFGPGTRLTVL.

This clonotype was counted only a few times. The chain is built from TRBV20-1 and TRBJ1-1; D unresolved. The CDR3 has 12 residues. Deletions cut 2 bases from V and 8 bases from J, with 12 bases between. CDR1 is DFQATT, CDR2 SNEGSKA, per germline (reference sequence). CDR3 DNA sequence: TGCAGTGCTAGAAGGATGGGAGGAGAAGCTTTCTTT. As protein: CSARRMGGEAFF.